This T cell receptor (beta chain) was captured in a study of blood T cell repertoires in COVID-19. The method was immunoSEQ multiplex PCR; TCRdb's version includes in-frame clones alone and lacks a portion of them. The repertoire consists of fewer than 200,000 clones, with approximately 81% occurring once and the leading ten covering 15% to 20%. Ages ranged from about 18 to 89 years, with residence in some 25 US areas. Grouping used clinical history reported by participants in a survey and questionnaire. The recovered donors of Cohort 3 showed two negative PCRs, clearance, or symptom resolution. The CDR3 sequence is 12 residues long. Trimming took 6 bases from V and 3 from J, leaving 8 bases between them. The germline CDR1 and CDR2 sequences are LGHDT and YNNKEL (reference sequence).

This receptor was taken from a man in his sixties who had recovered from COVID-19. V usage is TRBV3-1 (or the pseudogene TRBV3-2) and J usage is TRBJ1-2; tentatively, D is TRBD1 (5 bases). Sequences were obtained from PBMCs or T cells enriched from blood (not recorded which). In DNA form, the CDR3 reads TGTGCCAGCAGACGGGGGGACTATGGCTACACCTTC. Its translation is CASRRGDYGYTF.